This entry lists 29 T cell receptor beta chains sequenced from one sample in a study of T cell responses to AZD1222 COVID-19 vaccine (dated by TCRdb to the early 2020s). Reading the label with the study, this specimen's time point is: about 28 days (+/-7) after the second vaccine dose. The library was generated by the immunoSEQ multiplex PCR assay. TCRdb mirrors the immuneACCESS table, restricted to in-frame sequences. Some clones are absent from its copies; in checked studies, under half trace to an unresolved V gene, and the reason for the others is unknown. Within this sample are about 84,000 clones, with 70% to 90% of them counted one time only. The ten biggest clones cover 9% to 13% of the sample. The sequencing here drew on peripheral blood, taken 28 days after the second AZD1222 dose. Receptors were obtained from an adult who received the AZD1222 COVID-19 vaccine.

This clone was found a few times. The chain links TRBV10-3 to TRBJ2-1, with 12 bases fitting TRBD2. Germline CDR1 reads ENHRY; CDR2 reads SYGVKD. J lost 7 bases, V lost 10 bases, and 5 bases had no gene match. The CDR3 is 13 amino acids. Here the CDR3 DNA reads TGTGCCACGGAACTAGCGGGAGGTAATGAGCAGTTCTTC. Its translation: CATELAGGNEQFF.

In nucleotides, the CDR3 is TGTGCCAGCAGCTTTATTCCGGGGATTGCGGCTAACACTGAAGCTTTCTTT. It translates to CASSFIPGIAANTEAFF. The J gene is TRBJ1-1, the V gene TRBV5-6; D is ambiguous. V lost 2 bases, J lost 2 bases, and 19 bases lay in between. The CDR3 spans 17 residues. Looked up from germline, CDR1 is SGHDT and CDR2 is YYEEEE.

The rearrangement links TRBV5-1 to TRBJ1-6, with 9 bases fitting TRBD1. Germline CDR1 is SGHRS and CDR2 is YFSETQ. V trimming: 2 bases; J trimming: 5 bases; junction bases outside the gene matches: 5. This CDR3 has 16 amino acids. The DNA of the CDR3 is TGCGCCAGCAGCTTACAGGGGGCGGCGGATAATTCACCCCTCCACTTT. Translation gives CASSLQGAADNSPLHF.

The chain employs TRBV6-5 and TRBJ1-6, with 9 bases fitting TRBD1. Trimming took 4 bases from V and 8 from J; bases not matched to a gene: 6. CDR1 and CDR2 (germline): MNHEY, SVGAGI. This CDR3 is built from 15 residues. The CDR3 DNA reads as TGTGCCAGCAGTTCCACAGGGGGCACGGATTCACCCCTCCACTTT. The encoded protein is CASSSTGGTDSPLHF.

A note on this clone: The identical CDR3 is also encoded by other nucleotide sequences in the sample. The chain is built from TRBV2 and TRBJ1-5; D gene unclear. Germline loops: CDR1 SNHLY, CDR2 FYNNEI. CDR3 length: 13 amino acids. The V gene lost 4 bases and the J gene lost 4 bases, with 8 bases spanning the gap. The CDR3 bases are TGTGCCAGCAGTGGGCAGGAGAATCAGCCCCAGCATTTT. Translation: CASSGQENQPQHF.

This clone is a singleton in its sample. The chain employs TRBV7-9 and TRBJ1-3; D call uncertain. Germline CDR1 and CDR2: SEHNR and FQNEAQ (reference sequence). The CDR3 sequence is 14 residues long. The V and J ends lost 5 bases and 5 bases respectively, with 13 bases between them. CDR3 nucleotides: TGTGCCAGCAGCCCGGCGGACCTCCGAAACACCATATATTTT. This translates into CASSPADLRNTIYF.

This sequence joins TRBV3-1 (or the pseudogene TRBV3-2) and TRBJ1-5; tentative D call: TRBD1 (5 bases). Per the germline V gene, CDR1 is LGHDT and CDR2 is YNNKEL (reference sequence). The CDR3 extends over 17 amino acids. Trimming left V 3 bases short and J 4 bases short, with 19 bases between. CDR3 amino acids: CASSHGWEGPRNQPQHF. CDR3 bases: TGTGCCAGCAGCCATGGGTGGGAGGGGCCGAGAAATCAGCCCCAGCATTTT.

V is TRBV7-2 and J is TRBJ1-2; the match to TRBD1 covers 8 bases. The germline gives CDR1 SGHTA, CDR2 FQGNSA. This CDR3 has 14 residues. J gave up 5 bases and V 4 bases, and 6 bases lay outside the gene matches. CDR3: CASSYQTGEYGYTF. For the CDR3, the DNA is TGTGCCAGCAGCTACCAGACAGGGGAATATGGCTACACCTTC.

The V and J genes are TRBV14 and TRBJ2-1; 11 positions agree with TRBD2. With V trimmed by 4 bases and J by 0 bases, 2 bases remained unmatched. The CDR3 length is 16 residues. The V gene's germline CDR1 is SGHDN and CDR2 FVKESK. This CDR3 reads CASSPSGGSSYNEQFF. The CDR3 bases are TGTGCCAGCAGCCCTAGCGGGGGGAGCTCCTACAATGAGCAGTTCTTC. The full variable domain, in which reference TRBV14 and TRBJ2-1 provide the parts outside the CDR3, is EAGVTQFPSHSVIEKGQTVTLRCDPISGHDNLYWYRRVMGKEIKFLLHFVKESKQDESGMPNNRFLAERTGGTYSTLKVQPAELEDSGVYFCASSPSGGSSYNEQFFGPGTRLTVL.

This chain connects TRBV6-4 to TRBJ1-5, with 7 bases fitting TRBD1. V trimming: 4 bases; J trimming: 8 bases; junction bases outside the gene matches: 20. The V gene's germline CDR1 is MRHNA and CDR2 SNTAGT. This CDR3 has 18 residues. The CDR3 sequence: CASSGPRGGQPPNEPQHF. The CDR3 region has the DNA TGTGCCAGCAGTGGGCCCAGGGGGGGGCAGCCTCCCAACGAGCCCCAGCATTTT.

This clone came up a few times. The chain joins TRBV5-1 to TRBJ2-5, with D maybe TRBD2 (5 bases). Germline V lookup: CDR1 SGHRS, CDR2 YFSETQ. There are 14 residues in the CDR3. V lost 1 base, J lost 7 bases, and 14 bases lay in between. Here the CDR3 DNA reads TGCGCCAGCAGCTTGACACTAGAGGTCGGGACCCAGTACTTC. Translating it yields CASSLTLEVGTQYF.

The chain employs TRBV6-5 and TRBJ1-3, with D possibly TRBD1 on 5 matching bases. CDR1 is MNHEY, CDR2 SVGAGI, per germline. Trimming took 5 bases from V and 3 from J, leaving 11 bases between them. The CDR3 sequence is 14 residues long. CDR3 coding DNA: TGTGCCAGCAGTCAAACAGGCCTTGGAAACACCATATATTTT. Translated, it gives CASSQTGLGNTIYF.

This rearrangement joins TRBV7-9 to TRBJ1-1; TRBD1 might be the D (5 bases). With 5 bases removed from V and 4 bases from J, the gap between germline ends came to 14 bases. The germline gives CDR1 SEHNR, CDR2 FQNEAQ (reference sequence). The CDR3 contains 14 residues. The CDR3 nucleotides are TGTGCCAGCAGCCTCCCGGGACCCCCCACTGAAGCTTTCTTT. Protein: CASSLPGPPTEAFF.

V is TRBV4-1 and J is TRBJ1-2, with TRBD1 as a possible D gene (5 bases). Germline V gene data show CDR1 as MGHRA and CDR2 as YSYEKL. The V gene lost 3 bases and the J gene lost 2 bases, with 10 bases spanning the gap. The CDR3 consists of 14 residues. CDR3 in amino acids: CASSQTVINYGYTF. DNA for the CDR3: TGCGCCAGCAGCCAGACAGTGATCAACTATGGCTACACCTTC.

CDR3 region: CASSLAQQGAGYGYTF. CDR3 bases: TGTGCCAGCAGCTTAGCCCAACAGGGGGCGGGCTATGGCTACACCTTC. The chain has TRBV7-2 and TRBJ1-2; 9 bases line up with TRBD1. The CDR3 contains 16 residues. Germline V gene data show CDR1 as SGHTA and CDR2 as FQGNSA. V shed 0 bases and J 4 bases; nucleotides not matched to a gene: 6. Supplemented by reference TRBV7-2 and TRBJ1-2, the full variable domain reads GAGVSQSPSNKVTEKGKDVELRCDPISGHTALYWYRQSLGQGLEFLIYFQGNSAPDKSGLPSDRFSAERTGGSVSTLTIQRTQQEDSAVYLCASSLAQQGAGYGYTFGSGTRLTVV.

The chain couples TRBV7-2 to TRBJ1-1, with a weak D call TRBD1 (5 bases). V was pared by 5 bases and J by 6 bases, with 13 bases between. The CDR3 is 13 residues long. Germline V gene data show CDR1 as SGHTA and CDR2 as FQGNSA. The chain's CDR3 is CASSDSGRAEAFF. The CDR3 DNA follows: TGTGCCAGCAGCGACAGCGGTCGGGCTGAAGCTTTCTTT.

The chain employs TRBV28 and TRBJ1-6, with D uncertain. The germline CDR1 and CDR2 sequences are MDHEN and SYDVKM. V gave up 2 bases and J gave up 10 bases, with 15 bases separating them. The CDR3 contains 15 residues. The chain's CDR3 is CASSLADQFGSPLHF. The CDR3 nucleotides are TGTGCCAGCAGTTTAGCAGACCAATTCGGGTCACCCCTCCACTTT.

The J gene is TRBJ2-3, the V gene TRBV11-2; D possibly corresponds to TRBD1 (5 bases). This CDR3 region has 16 residues. Germline CDR1 and CDR2: SGHAT and FQNNGV. Trimming pared 0 bases from V and 2 bases from J, leaving 12 bases between. The CDR3 coding sequence is TGTGCCAGCAGCTTAGACTCAGGGATGGACACAGATACGCAGTATTTT. It codes for CASSLDSGMDTDTQYF.

This clone was detected once. J is TRBJ1-2 and V is TRBV24-1; tentative D call: TRBD1 (6 bases). Trimming removed 3 bases from V and 7 bases from J, with 23 bases in between. Looked up from germline, CDR1 is KGHDR and CDR2 is SFDVKD. This CDR3 has 17 residues. CDR3 sequence (DNA): TGTGCCACCAGTGATCCCTCTACCGGGGGGCGTTTCAGTGGCTACACCTTC. It yields the protein CATSDPSTGGRFSGYTF.

This chain links TRBV20-1 with TRBJ2-2; 7 bases fit TRBD2. CDR3 length: 15 residues. The germline V gene has CDR1 DFQATT and CDR2 SNEGSKA (reference sequence). V lost 6 bases to trimming and J lost 1 base; unmatched junction nucleotides: 8. CDR3 DNA: TGCAGTGCAAGTGGGGCTAGCGGGAACACCGGGGAGCTGTTTTTT. Protein: CSASGASGNTGELFF.

V usage is TRBV5-8 and J usage is TRBJ1-1; TRBD1 is a possible D gene (5 bases). Trimming cost V 0 bases and J 3 bases, with 12 bases left between them. CDR1 and CDR2 (germline): SGHTS, YDEGEE. This CDR3 is 15 amino acids long. The CDR3 loop is CASSLVRGRDTEAFF. The CDR3, as DNA: TGTGCCAGCAGCTTGGTTAGGGGTAGAGACACTGAAGCTTTCTTT.

The chain joins TRBV28 to TRBJ2-7; 8 bases are shared with TRBD2. This CDR3 comprises 17 residues. V shed 5 bases and J 3 bases; nucleotides not matched to a gene: 15. Germline-derived CDR1 and CDR2 are MDHEN and SYDVKM. The CDR3, as DNA: TGTGCCAGCAGTCTGACCACTAGAAGACTAGCGAGCTACGAGCAGTACTTC. As protein: CASSLTTRRLASYEQYF.

V usage is TRBV6-6 and J usage is TRBJ1-1, with 7 bases that match TRBD1. The V and J ends lost 7 bases and 5 bases, in that order; junction bases with no gene match: 7. The CDR3 extends over 13 amino acids. The germline gives CDR1 MNHNY, CDR2 SVGAGI (reference sequence). The CDR3 nucleotides are TGTGCCAGCACTAGACCAGGGGGTACTGAAGCTTTCTTT. This codes for CASTRPGGTEAFF.

The chain employs TRBV2 and TRBJ1-5, with D unclear. The germline V gene has CDR1 SNHLY and CDR2 FYNNEI. V was trimmed by 4 bases and J by 1 base, leaving 8 bases between them. This CDR3 is built from 14 residues. The CDR3 sequence: CASSVGESNQPQHF. In DNA, the CDR3 is TGTGCCAGCAGTGTGGGAGAAAGCAATCAGCCCCAGCATTTT.

The chain combines TRBV5-1 with TRBJ2-1; D remains ambiguous. From germline, CDR1 is SGHRS and CDR2 YFSETQ. This CDR3 region has 14 residues. Trimming left V 0 bases short and J 5 bases short, with 9 bases between. The CDR3 DNA reads TGCGCCAGCAGCTTGGATCACGGAAACAATGAGCAGTTCTTC. It specifies CASSLDHGNNEQFF. Based on the CDR3 plus reference TRBV5-1 and TRBJ2-1, the full variable domain is KAGVTQTPRYLIKTRGQQVTLSCSPISGHRSVSWYQQTPGQGLQFLFEYFSETQRNKGNFPGRFSGRQFSNSRSEMNVSTLELGDSALYLCASSLDHGNNEQFFGPGTRLTVL.

This clone was counted a single time. This rearrangement joins TRBV30 to TRBJ1-4; weak D call: TRBD1 (5 bases). Looked up from germline, CDR1 is GTSNPN and CDR2 is SVGIG (reference sequence). The V end was cut by 3 bases, the J end by 8 bases, with 10 bases between. The CDR3 runs 12 residues. CDR3 bases: TGTGCCTGGAGCGAGGGGAGGGAAAAACTGTTTTTT. Translation: CAWSEGREKLFF.

The rearrangement links TRBV11-3 to TRBJ2-5; possibly TRBD2 for D (5 bases). The ends were cut back, 0 bases at V and 5 bases at J, with 13 bases in the middle. The CDR3 totals 15 residues. The germline CDR1 and CDR2 sequences are SGHNT and YENEEA. The CDR3 sequence is CASSLEGGLWETQYF. The CDR3 DNA sequence: TGTGCCAGCAGCTTAGAAGGCGGACTTTGGGAGACCCAGTACTTC.

The rearrangement links TRBV4-3 to TRBJ2-5; 8 bases fit TRBD2. The germline gives CDR1 LGHNA, CDR2 YSLEER. Trimming took 1 base from V and 3 from J; bases not matched to a gene: 10. The CDR3 is 17 amino acids. CDR3 protein: CASSQVIGVAGKETQYF. Written as DNA, the CDR3 is TGCGCCAGCAGCCAAGTTATAGGAGTAGCGGGAAAAGAGACCCAGTACTTC.

The chain combines TRBV11-2 with TRBJ2-7; D not certain. Trimming took off 4 bases at V and 6 bases at J, with 13 bases between the two ends. The germline V gene has CDR1 SGHAT and CDR2 FQNNGV. The CDR3 runs to 13 residues. The CDR3 loop reads CASSSPGGREQYF. In DNA form, the CDR3 reads TGTGCCAGCAGCTCCCCAGGTGGCCGCGAGCAGTACTTC.